The next 11 T cell receptor beta chains were all read from a single sample in a study of T cells in Graves' hyperthyroidism and ophthalmopathy. RNA transcripts provided the source from which TCR beta CDR3 regions were amplified. Initially, a first-round RT-PCR of the TCR CDR3 employed the HTBI primer set. TCRdb reanalysed the multiplex PCR reads using MiXCR and keeps one entry per CDR3 protein. Here the sample spans 700,000 to 850,000 distinct CDR3 sequences, approximately 40% being singletons. The source material was blood. The receptor set was obtained from a woman in her 40s with Graves' hyperthyroidism.

V usage is TRBV11-2 and J usage is TRBJ2-7, with 9 bases matching TRBD1. V gave up 0 bases and J gave up 2 bases; unmatched junction bases: 2. The CDR3 is 15 amino acids. Germline V gene lookup returns CDR1 SGHAT and CDR2 FQNNGV. CDR3 sequence (DNA): TGTGCCAGCAGCTTAGATGGGACAGGGACCTACGAGCAGTACTTC. Residues: CASSLDGTGTYEQYF.

The CDR3 coding sequence is TGTGCCAGCAGTTATCCTCCGGGAGGGGGCGCGAGCACCGGGGAGCTGTTTTTT. It translates to CASSYPPGGGASTGELFF. This rearrangement joins TRBV6-9 to TRBJ2-2; maybe TRBD2 (8 bases). This CDR3 has 18 residues. Germline assignment: CDR1 MNHGY and CDR2 SVAAGI. The V and J ends lost 2 bases and 4 bases respectively, with 20 bases between them.

This clonotype was seen only a few times. The chain has TRBV4-1 and TRBJ2-7; possibly TRBD1 or TRBD2 for D (5 bases each). Trimming stripped 3 bases from V and 3 bases from J, with 12 bases between. The CDR3 runs 14 residues. Per the germline V gene, CDR1 is MGHRA and CDR2 is YSYEKL. The CDR3 here is CASSQGRSNYEQYF. The CDR3 bases are TGCGCCAGCAGCCAGGGACGGAGTAACTACGAGCAGTACTTC.

The chain joins TRBV24-1 to TRBJ2-7; D is perhaps TRBD2 (5 bases). CDR1 is KGHDR, CDR2 SFDVKD, per germline. This CDR3 contains 14 residues. With 11 bases removed from V and 0 bases from J, the gap between germline ends came to 16 bases. In DNA form, the CDR3 reads TGTGCCAGCAGCGGAAGGGAGCCCTCCTACGAGCAGTACTTC. Its translation is CASSGREPSYEQYF.

The DNA of the CDR3 is TGTGCCAGCAAAAGACAGGGGGCGCTGGCTTACGGCTACACCTTC. Translating it yields CASKRQGALAYGYTF. The chain employs TRBV6-5 and TRBJ1-2; TRBD1 matches at 10 bases. Germline CDR1 and CDR2: MNHEY and SVGAGI. Trimming took 7 bases from V and 8 from J; bases not matched to a gene: 13. There are 15 residues in the CDR3.

This clonotype occurred a few times. The chain couples TRBV19 to TRBJ2-2, with 12 bases fitting TRBD2. The germline CDR1 and CDR2 sequences are LNHDA and SQIVND (reference sequence). Trimming at V came to 5 bases and at J to 3 bases, leaving 4 bases not matched to a gene. The CDR3 is made up of 16 amino acids. The CDR3 DNA follows: TGTGCCAGTAGTGTCCTAGCGGGAGGGTACACCGGGGAGCTGTTTTTT. It encodes CASSVLAGGYTGELFF.

This rearrangement joins TRBV19 to TRBJ2-3; D gene unclear. CDR1 is LNHDA and CDR2 is SQIVND in the germline V gene (reference sequence). Trimming shortened V by 6 bases and J by 0 bases, and 10 bases separated the two germline ends. This CDR3 has 14 amino acids. The DNA of the CDR3 is TGTGCCAGTAGCCCCGCGGCTAGCACAGATACGCAGTATTTT. The encoded protein is CASSPAASTDTQYF.

This rearrangement joins TRBV4-1 to TRBJ2-7; 12 positions match TRBD2. The V segment lost 2 bases and the J segment 6 bases; nucleotides outside the gene matches: 5. The CDR3 is 15 amino acids. The V gene's germline CDR1 is MGHRA and CDR2 YSYEKL. CDR3: CASSQLGLAGCEQYF. CDR3 sequence (DNA): TGCGCCAGCAGCCAACTAGGACTAGCGGGATGCGAGCAGTACTTC.

This clonotype occurred a few times. This chain connects TRBV12-3 or TRBV12-4 to TRBJ2-5; 7 bases map to TRBD2. The CDR3 is made up of 13 amino acids. Losses at the gene ends were 7 bases for V and 3 bases for J; bases not matched to a gene: 5. The DNA for the CDR3 is TGTGCCAGCAATGGGGGGGGAAAAGAGACCCAGTACTTC. As protein: CASNGGGKETQYF.

V is TRBV20-1 and J is TRBJ1-5; D uncertain. This CDR3 is built from 15 residues. Trimming took 6 bases from V and 0 from J, leaving 15 bases between them. Per the germline V gene, CDR1 is DFQATT and CDR2 is SNEGSKA (reference sequence). The CDR3 loop reads CSASRSSGSNQPQHF. In nucleotides, the CDR3 is TGCAGTGCCAGCCGTTCCTCCGGTAGCAATCAGCCCCAGCATTTT.

This rearrangement joins TRBV20-1 to TRBJ1-1; D ambiguous. The germline V and J ends were trimmed by 0 bases and 1 base, with 9 bases remaining between them. There are 14 residues in the CDR3. In germline, CDR1 is DFQATT, CDR2 SNEGSKA (reference sequence). The CDR3 sequence: CSAREAVRNTEAFF. CDR3 coding DNA: TGCAGTGCTAGAGAGGCAGTAAGGAACACTGAAGCTTTCTTT.